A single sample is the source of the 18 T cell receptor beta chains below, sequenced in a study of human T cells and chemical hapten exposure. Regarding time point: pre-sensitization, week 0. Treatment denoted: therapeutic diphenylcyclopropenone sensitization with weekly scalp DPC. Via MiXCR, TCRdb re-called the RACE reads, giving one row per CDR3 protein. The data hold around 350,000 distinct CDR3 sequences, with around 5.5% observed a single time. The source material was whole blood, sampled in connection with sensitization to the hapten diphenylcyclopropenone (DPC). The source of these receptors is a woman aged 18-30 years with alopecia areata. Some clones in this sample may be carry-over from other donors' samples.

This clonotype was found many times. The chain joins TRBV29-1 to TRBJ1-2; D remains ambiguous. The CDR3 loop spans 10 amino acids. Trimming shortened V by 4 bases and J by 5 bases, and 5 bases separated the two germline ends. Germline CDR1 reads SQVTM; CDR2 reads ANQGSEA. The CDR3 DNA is TGCAGCGTTGTGGGGTATGGCTACACCTTC. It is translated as CSVVGYGYTF.

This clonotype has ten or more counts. The CDR3 DNA reads as TGCAGTGCTAGGGTTAGCGGGAACACAGATACGCAGTATTTT. Protein: CSARVSGNTDTQYF. V gene TRBV20-1 combines with J gene TRBJ2-3; 8 bases map to TRBD2. The CDR3 totals 14 residues. In germline, CDR1 is DFQATT, CDR2 SNEGSKA (reference sequence). V lost 3 bases to trimming and J lost 2 bases; unmatched junction nucleotides: 4.

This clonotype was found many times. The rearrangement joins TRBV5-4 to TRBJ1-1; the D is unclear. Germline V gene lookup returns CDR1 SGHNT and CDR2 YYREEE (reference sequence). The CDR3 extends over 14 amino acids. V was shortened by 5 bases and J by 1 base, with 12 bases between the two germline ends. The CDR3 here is CASSPSNRNTEAFF. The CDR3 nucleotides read TGTGCCAGCAGTCCCTCGAATCGGAACACTGAAGCTTTCTTT.

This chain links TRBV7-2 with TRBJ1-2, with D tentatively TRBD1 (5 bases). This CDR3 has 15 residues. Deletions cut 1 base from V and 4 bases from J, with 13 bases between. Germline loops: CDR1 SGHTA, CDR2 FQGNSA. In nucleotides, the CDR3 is TGTGCCAGCAGCTTAGGGAGGGGCCCTACCTATGGCTACACCTTC. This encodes CASSLGRGPTYGYTF.

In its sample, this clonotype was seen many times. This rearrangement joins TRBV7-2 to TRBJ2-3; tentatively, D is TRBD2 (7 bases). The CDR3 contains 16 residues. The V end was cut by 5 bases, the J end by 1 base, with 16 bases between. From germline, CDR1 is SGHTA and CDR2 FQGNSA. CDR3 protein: CASSHPAGARTDTQYF. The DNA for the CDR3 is TGTGCCAGCAGCCACCCGGCGGGGGCCCGCACAGATACGCAGTATTTT.

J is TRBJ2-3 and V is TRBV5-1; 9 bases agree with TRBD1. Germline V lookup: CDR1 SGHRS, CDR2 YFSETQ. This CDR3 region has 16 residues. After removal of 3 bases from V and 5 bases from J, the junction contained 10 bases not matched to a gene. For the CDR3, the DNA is TGCGCCAGCAGCTCGTTGGACAGGGGTATGGGAGATACGCAGTATTTT. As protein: CASSSLDRGMGDTQYF.

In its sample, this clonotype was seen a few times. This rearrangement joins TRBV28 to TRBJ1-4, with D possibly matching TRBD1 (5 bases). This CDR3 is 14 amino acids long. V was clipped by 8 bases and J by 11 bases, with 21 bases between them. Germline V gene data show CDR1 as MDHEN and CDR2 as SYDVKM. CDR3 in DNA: TGTGCCAGCGGGGAATCAGGGACCGGGAATAAACTGTTTTTT. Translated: CASGESGTGNKLFF.

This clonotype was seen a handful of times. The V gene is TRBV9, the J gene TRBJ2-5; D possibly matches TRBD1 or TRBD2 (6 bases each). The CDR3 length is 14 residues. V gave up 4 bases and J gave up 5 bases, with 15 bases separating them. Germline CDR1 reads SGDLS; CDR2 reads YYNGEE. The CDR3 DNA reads TGTGCCAGCAGCCAAGGGGGGCATCGGGAGACCCAGTACTTC. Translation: CASSQGGHRETQYF.

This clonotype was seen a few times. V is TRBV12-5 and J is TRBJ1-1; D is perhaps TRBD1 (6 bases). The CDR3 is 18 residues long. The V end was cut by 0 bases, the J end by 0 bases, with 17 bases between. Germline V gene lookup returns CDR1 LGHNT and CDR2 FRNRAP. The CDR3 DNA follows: TGTGCTAGTGGTTTGGTACGCCTAGGGGGGCACATGAACACTGAAGCTTTCTTT. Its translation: CASGLVRLGGHMNTEAFF.

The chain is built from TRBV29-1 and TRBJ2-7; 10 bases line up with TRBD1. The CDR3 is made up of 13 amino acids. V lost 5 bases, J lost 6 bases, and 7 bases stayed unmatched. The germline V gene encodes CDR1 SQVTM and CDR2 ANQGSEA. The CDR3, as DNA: TGCAGCGTTTACGGGACAGGGGCTTTCGAGCAGTACTTC. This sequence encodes CSVYGTGAFEQYF.

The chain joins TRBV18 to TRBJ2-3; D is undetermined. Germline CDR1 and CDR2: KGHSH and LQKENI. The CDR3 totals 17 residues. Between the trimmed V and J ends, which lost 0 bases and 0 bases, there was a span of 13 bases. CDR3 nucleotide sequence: TGTGCCAGCTCACCACCGCAGCAGCCTTCTAGCACAGATACGCAGTATTTT. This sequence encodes CASSPPQQPSSTDTQYF.

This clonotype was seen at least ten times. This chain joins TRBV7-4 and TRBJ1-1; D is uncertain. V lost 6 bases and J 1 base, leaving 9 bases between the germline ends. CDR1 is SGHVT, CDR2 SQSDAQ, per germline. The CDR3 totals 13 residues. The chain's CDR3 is CASRSTRNTEAFF. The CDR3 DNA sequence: TGTGCCAGCAGGAGTACAAGGAACACTGAAGCTTTCTTT.

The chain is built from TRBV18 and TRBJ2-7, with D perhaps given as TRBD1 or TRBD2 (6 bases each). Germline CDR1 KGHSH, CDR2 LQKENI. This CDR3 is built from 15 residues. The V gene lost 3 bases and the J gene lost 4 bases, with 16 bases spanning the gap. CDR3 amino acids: CASSPQGRSSYEQYF. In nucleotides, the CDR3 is TGTGCCAGCTCACCGCAGGGGAGGAGTTCTTACGAGCAGTACTTC. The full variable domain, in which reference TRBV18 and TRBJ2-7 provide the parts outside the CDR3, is NAGVMQNPRHLVRRRGQEARLRCSPMKGHSHVYWYRQLPEEGLKFMVYLQKENIIDESGMPKERFSAEFPKEGPSILRIQQVVRGDSAAYFCASSPQGRSSYEQYFGPGTRLTVT.

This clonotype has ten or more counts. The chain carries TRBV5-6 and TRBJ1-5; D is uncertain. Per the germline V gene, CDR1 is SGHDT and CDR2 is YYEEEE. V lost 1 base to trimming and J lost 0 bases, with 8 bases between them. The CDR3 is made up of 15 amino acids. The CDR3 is CASSLLGSSNQPQHF. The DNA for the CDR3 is TGTGCCAGCAGCTTGCTGGGATCTAGCAATCAGCCCCAGCATTTT.

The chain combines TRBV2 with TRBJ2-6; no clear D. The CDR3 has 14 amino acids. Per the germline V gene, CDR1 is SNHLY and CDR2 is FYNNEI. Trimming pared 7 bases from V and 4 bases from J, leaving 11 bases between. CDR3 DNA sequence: TGTGCCAGCATTTCCGAGGTGGGGGCCAACGTCCTGACTTTC. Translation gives CASISEVGANVLTF.

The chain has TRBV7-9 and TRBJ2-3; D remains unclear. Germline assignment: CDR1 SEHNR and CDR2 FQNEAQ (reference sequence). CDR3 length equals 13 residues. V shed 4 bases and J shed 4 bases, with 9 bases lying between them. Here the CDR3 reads CASSYKVADTQYF. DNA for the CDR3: TGTGCCAGCAGCTATAAGGTTGCAGATACGCAGTATTTT.

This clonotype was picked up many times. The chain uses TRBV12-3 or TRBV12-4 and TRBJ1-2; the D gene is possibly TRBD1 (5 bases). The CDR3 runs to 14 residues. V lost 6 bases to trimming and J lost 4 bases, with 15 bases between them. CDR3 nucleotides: TGTGCCAGCAGGGTATCGGGGGGTCTCTATGGCTACACCTTC. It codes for CASRVSGGLYGYTF.

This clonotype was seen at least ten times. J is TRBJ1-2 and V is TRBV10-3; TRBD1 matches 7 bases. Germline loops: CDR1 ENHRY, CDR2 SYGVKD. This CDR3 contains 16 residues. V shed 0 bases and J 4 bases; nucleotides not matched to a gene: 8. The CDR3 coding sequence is TGTGCCATCAGTGAGTCCAACAGGGGTGTCGGCTATGGCTACACCTTC. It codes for CAISESNRGVGYGYTF.